This TCR beta chain is from a study of CD8 T cells in ankylosing spondylitis. The CDR3 has 14 amino acids. V was trimmed by 2 bases and J by 3 bases, leaving 11 bases between them. The germline V gene has CDR1 MDHEN and CDR2 SYDVKM. With respect to this clonotype: Antigen unknown.

General study results and limits: A motif of eight highly homologous TCR beta variants was seen as apparently characteristic of ankylosing spondylitis blood. Reactive arthritis synovial fluid and blood previously showed some of these motif variants.

By quantitative 5'-RACE with molecular barcodes, the TCR beta libraries were made. TCRdb reprocessed the 5' RACE reads via MiXCR and lists one record per CDR3 protein. The table lists 500,000 or so distinct CDR3 sequences, about 5.7% of them singletons. The clonotype originates from a male donor with ankylosing spondylitis. The sequencing input was blood, either unsorted or a sorted T cell fraction (not recorded which). The rearrangement links TRBV28 to TRBJ2-7; no clear D gene. CDR3: CASSLGVWGYEQYF. In nucleotides, the CDR3 is TGTGCCAGCAGTTTAGGGGTTTGGGGCTACGAGCAGTACTTC.